The TCR beta chain described here comes from a study of T cells in narcolepsy. Whole-study findings and limits: In some patient and control memory CD4+ samples, autoreactive clones were absent.

Trimming pared 4 bases from V and 8 bases from J, leaving 18 bases between. CDR1 SGHDT and CDR2 YYEEEE come from the germline V gene. This CDR3 has 15 amino acids. Notes on this clone: What it binds is unknown.

Measured with immunoSEQ multiplex PCR; TCRdb has only the in-frame clones, and not every one. The data show fewer than 40,000 clones, around 83% seen once. The TCR comes from a human donor in good health. The sample taken for sequencing was memory (CD45RA-) CD4+ T cells from blood. The chain recombines TRBV5-6 with TRBJ2-2, with D unresolved. CDR3 loop: CASSPVGSLVGELFF. The CDR3 bases are TGTGCCAGCAGCCCGGTGGGGTCCCTGGTTGGGGAGCTGTTTTTT. The full variable domain, rest sourced from reference TRBV5-6 and TRBJ2-2, is DAGVTQSPTHLIKTRGQQVTLRCSPKSGHDTVSWYQQALGQGPQFIFQYYEEEERQRGNFPDRFSGHQFPNYSSELNVNALLLGDSALYLCASSPVGSLVGELFFGEGSRLTVL.